The next 27 T cell receptor beta chains were all read from a single sample in a study of T cells in Graves' hyperthyroidism and ophthalmopathy. RNA transcripts served as the template for amplifying TCR beta CDR3 regions. The TCR CDR3 first-round RT-PCR relied on the HTBI primer set. TCRdb used MiXCR to reprocess the multiplex PCR reads, holding one entry per CDR3 protein. Of about 380,000 distinct CDR3 sequences listed, about a fifth are singletons. Material for sequencing was blood. Every receptor here comes from a man between 18 and 29 years old with Graves' ophthalmopathy.

As concerns this clonotype: A much larger clone sits a single nucleotide away, making a read error possible. This sequence joins TRBV5-5 and TRBJ2-7; a weak D match, TRBD2 (7 bases). Per the germline V gene, CDR1 is SGHKS and CDR2 is YYEKEE (reference sequence). There are 14 residues in the CDR3. For the CDR3, the DNA is TGTGCCAGCGGCTTGTTCGGGGGGCAATACGAGCAGTACTTC. Amino acid sequence: CASGLFGGQYEQYF. The variable domain in full, with the rest retrieved from reference TRBV5-5 and TRBJ2-7, is DAGVTQSPTHLIKTRGQQVTLRCSPISGHKSVSWYQQVLGQGPQFIFQYYEKEERGRGNFPDRFSARQFPNYSSELNVNALLLGDSALYLCASGLFGGQYEQYFGPGTRLTVT.

Points on this clonotype: At one of its ends the junction is not consistent with the germline gene, which may arise from a read error. The rearrangement uses TRBV11-3 and TRBJ1-6; 7 bases are a match to TRBD1. The CDR3 covers 16 residues. Looked up from germline, CDR1 is SGHNT and CDR2 is YENEEA. As DNA, the CDR3 is TGCGCCAGCAGCCACCGGGACAGCTCCTATAATTCACCCCTCCACTTT. This gives the protein CASSHRDSSYNSPLHF.

The J gene is TRBJ2-7, the V gene TRBV19, with TRBD1 matching over 9 bases. Germline trimming cut 4 bases from V and 7 bases from J; bases unmatched to any gene: 8. Germline-derived CDR1 and CDR2 are LNHDA and SQIVND (reference sequence). The CDR3 length is 14 residues. The CDR3 sequence is CASSTGGTGREQYF. CDR3 in DNA: TGTGCCAGTAGTACCGGAGGGACAGGGAGGGAGCAGTACTTC. The entire variable domain, with the rest obtained from reference TRBV19 and TRBJ2-7, is as follows: DGGITQSPKYLFRKEGQNVTLSCEQNLNHDAMYWYRQDPGQGLRLIYYSQIVNDFQKGDIAEGYSVSREKKESFPLTVTSAQKNPTAFYLCASSTGGTGREQYFGPGTRLTVT.

This clonotype was observed a few times. Here the CDR3 DNA reads TGTGCCAGCAGCTCTACCGACAGGCCCAATCAGCCCCAGCATTTT. It codes for CASSSTDRPNQPQHF. The chain combines TRBV12-3 or TRBV12-4 with TRBJ1-5; TRBD1 might be the D (6 bases). V gave up 6 bases and J gave up 3 bases, with 15 bases separating them. CDR3 size: 15 residues.

This chain joins TRBV6-1 and TRBJ2-2; TRBD2 matches 14 bases. Unmatched junction bases numbered 4, after V lost 6 bases and J lost 4 bases. The V gene's germline CDR1 is MNHNS and CDR2 SASEGT. This CDR3 contains 16 residues. The CDR3 nucleotides are TGTGCCAGCAGGGGACTAGCGGGGGTCTCCACCGGGGAGCTGTTTTTT. It is translated as CASRGLAGVSTGELFF.

J is TRBJ2-1 and V is TRBV6-2 or TRBV6-3; TRBD2 matches 8 bases. Losses at the gene ends were 6 bases for V and 9 bases for J; bases not matched to a gene: 10. The CDR3 is 14 amino acids. From germline, CDR1 is MNHEY and CDR2 SVGEGT. In DNA, the CDR3 is TGTGCCAGCAGCAACTCCGGGGGGGCGGGTGAGCAGTTCTTC. Its translation is CASSNSGGAGEQFF.

This clonotype was seen repeatedly, ten times or more. The chain carries TRBV9 and TRBJ1-4; TRBD1 is a possible D gene (5 bases). The germline V and J ends were trimmed by 6 bases and 0 bases, with 12 bases remaining between them. Germline V gene sequence: CDR1 SGDLS, CDR2 YYNGEE. This CDR3 is 15 amino acids long. The CDR3 DNA reads as TGTGCCAGCACCTCCGGGGGGGCAACTAATGAAAAACTGTTTTTT. Translating it yields CASTSGGATNEKLFF.

This clonotype was picked up a small number of times. V is TRBV9 and J is TRBJ2-7, with D perhaps matching TRBD2 (6 bases). The CDR3 extends over 13 amino acids. V was trimmed by 4 bases and J by 5 bases, leaving 13 bases between them. The germline CDR1 and CDR2 sequences are SGDLS and YYNGEE. CDR3 DNA: TGTGCCAGCAGCCCGCTTGGGGGGAACGAGCAGTACTTC. This sequence encodes CASSPLGGNEQYF.

At least ten counts were recorded for this clonotype. The gene calls are TRBV27 and TRBJ1-1; 10 bases map to TRBD1. The length of the CDR3 is 16 residues. The V and J ends lost 4 bases and 1 base, in that order; junction bases with no gene match: 6. The germline gives CDR1 MNHEY, CDR2 SMNVEV (reference sequence). Here the CDR3 reads CASSWGQGRGNTEAFF. In nucleotides, the CDR3 is TGTGCCAGCAGTTGGGGACAGGGGCGGGGGAACACTGAAGCTTTCTTT.

This clonotype was counted many times. The J gene is TRBJ2-7, the V gene TRBV27, with a possible D match to TRBD1 (6 bases). The CDR3 contains 15 residues. Germline V gene data show CDR1 as MNHEY and CDR2 as SMNVEV (reference sequence). V lost 8 bases to trimming and J lost 2 bases, with 19 bases between them. CDR3 residues: CASAAGTTTTYEQYF. The CDR3 DNA sequence: TGTGCCAGCGCCGCCGGGACAACTACAACCTACGAGCAGTACTTC.

The chain has TRBV11-2 and TRBJ2-5; D is possibly TRBD2 (6 bases). Trimming removed 4 bases from V and 4 bases from J, with 16 bases in between. The CDR3 extends over 15 amino acids. Per germline, CDR1 SGHAT and CDR2 FQNNGV. The CDR3 sequence: CASSSLAVLGETQYF. In DNA form, the CDR3 reads TGTGCCAGCAGCTCCTTAGCGGTTTTAGGAGAGACCCAGTACTTC.

J is TRBJ1-5 and V is TRBV20-1; D is ambiguous. This CDR3 comprises 13 residues. Germline assignment: CDR1 DFQATT and CDR2 SNEGSKA (reference sequence). V was clipped by 6 bases and J by 0 bases, with 9 bases between them. In DNA, the CDR3 is TGCAGTGCATCGATGGATAGCAATCAGCCCCAGCATTTT. Residues: CSASMDSNQPQHF.

This clonotype was detected ten times or more. The chain couples TRBV20-1 to TRBJ1-1; D is unclear. V lost 5 bases, J lost 0 bases, and 13 bases lay in between. The germline V gene encodes CDR1 DFQATT and CDR2 SNEGSKA (reference sequence). The CDR3 runs 14 residues. In DNA form, the CDR3 reads TGCAGTGCTCCCCGGTTCTTCCTGAACACTGAAGCTTTCTTT. It encodes CSAPRFFLNTEAFF.

There are many counts of this clonotype. V gene TRBV12-3 or TRBV12-4 combines with J gene TRBJ2-7; no clear D gene. The CDR3 length is 12 residues. V lost 3 bases, J lost 6 bases, and 9 bases lay in between. The CDR3 DNA sequence: TGTGCCAGCAGTTTCCCCTCTGGCGAGCAGTACTTC. This encodes CASSFPSGEQYF.

This chain uses TRBV19 with TRBJ1-3; maybe TRBD1 (5 bases). The germline V gene has CDR1 LNHDA and CDR2 SQIVND (reference sequence). Trimming pared 11 bases from V and 4 bases from J, leaving 18 bases between. This CDR3 comprises 14 residues. The CDR3 DNA follows: TGTGCCTCCTCATTACAGGAATCCGGAAACACCATATATTTT. Its protein product is CASSLQESGNTIYF.

The V gene is TRBV6-2 or TRBV6-3, the J gene TRBJ2-3; TRBD2 aligns across 8 bases. The CDR3 is 19 amino acids. V was pared by 2 bases and J by 4 bases, with 17 bases of the junction left unmatched. Looked up from germline, CDR1 is MNHEY and CDR2 is SVGEGT. The CDR3 spells CASSYTSGGTPTPPDTQYF. In nucleotides, the CDR3 is TGTGCCAGCAGTTACACGTCGGGGGGGACTCCTACCCCTCCAGATACGCAGTATTTT.

In its sample, this clonotype was seen a few times. This chain connects TRBV19 to TRBJ1-1, with unresolved D. V was pared by 4 bases and J by 6 bases, with 12 bases between. Germline lookup yields CDR1 LNHDA and CDR2 SQIVND (reference sequence). The CDR3 loop spans 13 amino acids. The CDR3 DNA sequence: TGTGCCAGTAGTACACACCATAGCGCTGAAGCTTTCTTT. It yields the protein CASSTHHSAEAFF.

This clonotype was detected many times. This chain connects TRBV5-1 to TRBJ2-1; 8 bases match TRBD1. The CDR3 is 14 residues long. The J segment lost 7 bases and the V segment lost 4 bases, leaving 7 bases of the junction unmatched. Per germline, CDR1 SGHRS and CDR2 YFSETQ. CDR3 sequence (DNA): TGCGCCAGCAGCAGCCAGGGGGCGGAAAATGAGCAGTTCTTC. Translation: CASSSQGAENEQFF.

In its sample, this clonotype was seen a few times. The rearrangement links TRBV29-1 to TRBJ1-3; D is unclear. CDR3 length: 12 amino acids. Germline CDR1 SQVTM, CDR2 ANQGSEA. V was clipped by 4 bases and J by 0 bases, with 4 bases between them. The chain's CDR3 is CSVATSGNTIYF. DNA for the CDR3: TGCAGCGTTGCCACCTCTGGAAACACCATATATTTT.

The chain recombines TRBV3-1 with TRBJ2-3; D is ambiguous. This CDR3 region has 14 residues. V gave up 0 bases and J gave up 7 bases, with 11 bases separating them. Germline values: CDR1 LGHDT, CDR2 YNNKEL (reference sequence). Here the CDR3 reads CASSQEVAGNTQYF. CDR3 in DNA: TGTGCCAGCAGCCAAGAGGTAGCCGGCAATACGCAGTATTTT.

This clonotype was observed a few times. The chain employs TRBV24-1 and TRBJ1-2; TRBD1 might be the D (6 bases). The germline gives CDR1 KGHDR, CDR2 SFDVKD. V was cut by 3 bases and J by 5 bases, with 18 bases left in between. CDR3 length: 16 amino acids. The DNA of the CDR3 is TGTGCCACCAGTGATCGCAGTGGCAGGGGAGGTTATGGCTACACCTTC. Its translation: CATSDRSGRGGYGYTF.

The sample holds a few counts of this clonotype. This chain links TRBV4-1 with TRBJ1-2; D is unclear. Germline assignment: CDR1 MGHRA and CDR2 YSYEKL. This CDR3 contains 17 residues. V dropped 0 bases and J dropped 4 bases, with 18 bases sitting between them. The CDR3 sequence is CASSQDQKPPSFYGYTF. In DNA form, the CDR3 reads TGCGCCAGCAGCCAAGATCAGAAACCTCCGAGCTTCTATGGCTACACCTTC.

The table lists this clonotype with many counts. Compared with germline, one end of the junction differs, possibly owing to a read error. Here the CDR3 reads CASSPDGHWISYGQYF. Written as DNA, the CDR3 is TGTGCCAGCAGCCCGGACGGACACTGGATCTCCTACGGGCAGTACTTC. The chain carries TRBV7-2 and TRBJ2-7; TRBD1 might be the D (5 bases). The CDR3 has 16 amino acids. Germline V lookup: CDR1 SGHTA, CDR2 FQGNSA.

This clonotype occurred many times. The rearrangement joins TRBV18 to TRBJ1-5; 10 bases are a match to TRBD1. The CDR3 sequence is 16 residues long. Germline trimming cut 5 bases from V and 5 bases from J; bases unmatched to any gene: 9. Germline V gives CDR1 KGHSH, CDR2 LQKENI. CDR3 bases: TGTGCCAGCTCAGAGACAGGGGGCGGTAACTATCAGCCCCAGCATTTT. Protein product: CASSETGGGNYQPQHF.

There are many counts of this clonotype. At one boundary the junction diverges from the germline segment, which might be a read error. This chain joins TRBV5-6 and TRBJ2-5; possibly TRBD2 for D (6 bases). The CDR3 consists of 12 residues. The germline V gene has CDR1 SGHDT and CDR2 YYEEEE. CDR3 bases: TGTGCCAGCAGTCTGCGGGGACCGCCCGTAGACTTC. Protein product: CASSLRGPPVDF. The full variable domain, its missing parts supplied by reference TRBV5-6 and TRBJ2-5, is DAGVTQSPTHLIKTRGQQVTLRCSPKSGHDTVSWYQQALGQGPQFIFQYYEEEERQRGNFPDRFSGHQFPNYSSELNVNALLLGDSALYLCASSLRGPPVDFGPGTRLLVL.

This clonotype occurred many times. This sequence joins TRBV2 and TRBJ1-1, with TRBD1 as a possible D gene (5 bases). The ends were cut back, 10 bases at V and 1 base at J, with 13 bases in the middle. The V gene's germline CDR1 is SNHLY and CDR2 FYNNEI. The CDR3 totals 13 residues. CDR3 sequence: CATKTDRNTEAFF. CDR3 DNA sequence: TGTGCCACCAAGACAGACCGGAACACTGAAGCTTTCTTT.

This clonotype was seen only a few times. CDR3 coding DNA: TGTGCCAGCAGCCTCTCATCAATATGGGGCAATGAGCAGTTCTTC. Translating gives CASSLSSIWGNEQFF. This chain connects TRBV3-1 to TRBJ2-1; D gene uncertain. Trimming left V 4 bases short and J 6 bases short, with 16 bases between. Germline assignment: CDR1 LGHDT and CDR2 YNNKEL (reference sequence). This CDR3 is built from 15 residues.